The TCR beta chain described here comes from a study of T cell responses to AZD1222 COVID-19 vaccine. Regarding the study as a whole: Close to half of all spike-specific TCRs reportedly target regions of the variants that are unmutated. It should be noted that donors were predominantly white British and more often female, and clonal diversity was possibly underestimated. Rises in breadth and depth of Spike-specific TCRs came after two AZD1222 doses. No repertoire was sampled before or during the peak T cell response, only after it.

The CDR3 sequence is 16 residues long. Germline V gene lookup returns CDR1 MRHNA and CDR2 SNTAGT. Unmatched junction bases numbered 10, after V lost 0 bases and J lost 7 bases. Turning to this clone: The target antigen is unknown.

Profiling relied on immunoSEQ multiplex PCR, and the TCRdb table lists in-frame clones only, not all of them. Among over 150,000 clones, more than 80% were seen once, and the ten largest hold 6.9%. The TCR was taken from an adult in good health. The gene calls are TRBV6-4 and TRBJ1-2; 8 bases are a match to TRBD1. The sequencing used peripheral blood, collected on day 0 of AZD1222 vaccination. DNA for the CDR3: TGTGCCAGCAGTGACTCGGTAGGACAGGGCTGGCGTGGCTACACCTTC. Translated: CASSDSVGQGWRGYTF.